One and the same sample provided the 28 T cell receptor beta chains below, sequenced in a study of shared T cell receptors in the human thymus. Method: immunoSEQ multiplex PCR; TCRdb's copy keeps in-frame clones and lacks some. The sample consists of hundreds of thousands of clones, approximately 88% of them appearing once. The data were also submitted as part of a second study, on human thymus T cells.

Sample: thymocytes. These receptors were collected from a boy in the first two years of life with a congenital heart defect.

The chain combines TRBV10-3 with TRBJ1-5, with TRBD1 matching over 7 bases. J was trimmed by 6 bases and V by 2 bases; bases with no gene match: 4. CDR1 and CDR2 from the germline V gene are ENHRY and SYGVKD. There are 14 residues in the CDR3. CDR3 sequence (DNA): TGTGCCATCAGTGAGGGGACAGTCGTTCAGCCCCAGCATTTT. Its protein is CAISEGTVVQPQHF.

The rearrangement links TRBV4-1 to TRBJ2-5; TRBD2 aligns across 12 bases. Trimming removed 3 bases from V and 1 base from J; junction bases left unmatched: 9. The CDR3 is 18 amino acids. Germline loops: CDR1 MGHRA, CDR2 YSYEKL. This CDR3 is CASSHPGLAGPLQETQYF. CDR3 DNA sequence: TGCGCCAGCAGCCATCCCGGACTAGCGGGGCCACTCCAAGAGACCCAGTACTTC.

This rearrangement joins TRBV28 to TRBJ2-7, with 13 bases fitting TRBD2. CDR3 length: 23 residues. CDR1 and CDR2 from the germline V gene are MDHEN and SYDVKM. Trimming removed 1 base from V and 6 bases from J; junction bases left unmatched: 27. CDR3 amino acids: CASSLLYGSGEAGLAGEGCEQYF. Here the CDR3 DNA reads TGTGCCAGCAGTTTATTATATGGGTCTGGGGAGGCTGGACTAGCGGGAGAAGGTTGCGAGCAGTACTTC.

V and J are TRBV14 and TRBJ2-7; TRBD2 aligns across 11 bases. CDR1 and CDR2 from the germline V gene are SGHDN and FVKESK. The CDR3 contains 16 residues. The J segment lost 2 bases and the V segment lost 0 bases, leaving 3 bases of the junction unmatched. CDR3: CASSQDRSGRAYEQYF. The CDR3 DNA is TGTGCCAGCAGCCAAGATCGTAGCGGGAGGGCCTACGAGCAGTACTTC.

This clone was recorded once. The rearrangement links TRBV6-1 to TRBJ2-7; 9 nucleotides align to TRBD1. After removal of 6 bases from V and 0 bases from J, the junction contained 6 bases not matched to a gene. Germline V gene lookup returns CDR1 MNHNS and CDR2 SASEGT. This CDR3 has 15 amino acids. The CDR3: CASSPGTGPSYEQYF. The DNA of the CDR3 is TGTGCCAGCAGCCCCGGGACAGGGCCCTCCTACGAGCAGTACTTC.

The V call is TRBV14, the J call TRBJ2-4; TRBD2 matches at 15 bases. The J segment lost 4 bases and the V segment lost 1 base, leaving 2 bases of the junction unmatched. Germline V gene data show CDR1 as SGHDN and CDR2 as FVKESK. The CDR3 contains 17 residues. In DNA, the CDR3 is TGTGCCAGCAGCCAAGGAGGACTAGCGGGAGGGAAAAACATTCAGTACTTC. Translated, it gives CASSQGGLAGGKNIQYF.

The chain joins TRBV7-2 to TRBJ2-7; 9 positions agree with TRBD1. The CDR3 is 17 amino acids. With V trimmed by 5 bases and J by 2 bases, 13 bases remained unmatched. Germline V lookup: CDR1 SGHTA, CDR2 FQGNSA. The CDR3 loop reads CASSALTGTGRPYEQYF. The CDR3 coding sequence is TGTGCCAGCAGCGCGCTCACCGGGACAGGGCGTCCCTACGAGCAGTACTTC. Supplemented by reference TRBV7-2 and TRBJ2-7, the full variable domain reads GAGVSQSPSNKVTEKGKDVELRCDPISGHTALYWYRQSLGQGLEFLIYFQGNSAPDKSGLPSDRFSAERTGGSVSTLTIQRTQQEDSAVYLCASSALTGTGRPYEQYFGPGTRLTVT.

The CDR3 nucleotides read TGTGCCAGCAGCCAAGACGGCAGGGGTCCCTACAATGAGCAGTTCTTC. Amino acid sequence: CASSQDGRGPYNEQFF. The chain couples TRBV14 to TRBJ2-1; perhaps TRBD1 as D (6 bases). V was clipped by 0 bases and J by 2 bases, with 11 bases between them. The germline gives CDR1 SGHDN, CDR2 FVKESK. This CDR3 has 16 residues.

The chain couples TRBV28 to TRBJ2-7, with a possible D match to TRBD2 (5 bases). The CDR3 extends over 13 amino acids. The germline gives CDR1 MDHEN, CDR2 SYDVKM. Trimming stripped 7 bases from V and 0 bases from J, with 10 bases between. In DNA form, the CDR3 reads TGTGCCAGCAAACGGAGGAGCTCCTACGAGCAGTACTTC. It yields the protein CASKRRSSYEQYF.

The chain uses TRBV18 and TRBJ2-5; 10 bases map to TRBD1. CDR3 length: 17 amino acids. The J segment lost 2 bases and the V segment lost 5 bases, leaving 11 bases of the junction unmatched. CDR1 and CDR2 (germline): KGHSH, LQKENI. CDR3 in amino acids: CASSSSRQGAQQETQYF. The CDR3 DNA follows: TGTGCCAGCTCATCAAGTAGACAGGGGGCGCAGCAAGAGACCCAGTACTTC. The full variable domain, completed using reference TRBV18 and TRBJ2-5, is NAGVMQNPRHLVRRRGQEARLRCSPMKGHSHVYWYRQLPEEGLKFMVYLQKENIIDESGMPKERFSAEFPKEGPSILRIQQVVRGDSAAYFCASSSSRQGAQQETQYFGPGTRLLVL.

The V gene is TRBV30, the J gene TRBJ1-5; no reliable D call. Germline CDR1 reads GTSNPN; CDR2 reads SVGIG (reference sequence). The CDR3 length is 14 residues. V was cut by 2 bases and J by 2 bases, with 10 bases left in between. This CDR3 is CAWSLIEGNQPQHF. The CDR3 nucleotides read TGTGCCTGGAGTCTGATAGAGGGCAATCAGCCCCAGCATTTT.

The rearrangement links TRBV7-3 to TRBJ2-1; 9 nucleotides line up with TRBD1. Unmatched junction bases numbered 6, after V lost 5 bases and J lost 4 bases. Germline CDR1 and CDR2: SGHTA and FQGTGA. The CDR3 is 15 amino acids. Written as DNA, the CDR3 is TGTGCCAGCAGCCGTACAGGGGGCCGATACAATGAGCAGTTCTTC. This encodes CASSRTGGRYNEQFF. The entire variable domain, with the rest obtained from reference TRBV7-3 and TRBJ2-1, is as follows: GAGVSQTPSNKVTEKGKYVELRCDPISGHTALYWYRQSLGQGPEFLIYFQGTGAADDSGLPNDRFFAVRPEGSVSTLKIQRTERGDSAVYLCASSRTGGRYNEQFFGPGTRLTVL.

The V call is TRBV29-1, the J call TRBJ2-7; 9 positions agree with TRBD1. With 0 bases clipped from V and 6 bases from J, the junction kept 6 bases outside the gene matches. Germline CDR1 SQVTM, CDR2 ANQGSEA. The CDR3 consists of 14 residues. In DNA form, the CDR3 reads TGCAGCGTTGAAGATCGGGGGGACAGGGCCGAGCAGTACTTC. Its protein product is CSVEDRGDRAEQYF.

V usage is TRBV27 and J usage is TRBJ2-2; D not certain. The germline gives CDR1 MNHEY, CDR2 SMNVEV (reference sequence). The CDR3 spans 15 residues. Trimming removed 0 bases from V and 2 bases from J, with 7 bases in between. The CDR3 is CASSLSRRNTGELFF. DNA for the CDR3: TGTGCCAGCAGTTTATCTAGGAGAAACACCGGGGAGCTGTTTTTT.

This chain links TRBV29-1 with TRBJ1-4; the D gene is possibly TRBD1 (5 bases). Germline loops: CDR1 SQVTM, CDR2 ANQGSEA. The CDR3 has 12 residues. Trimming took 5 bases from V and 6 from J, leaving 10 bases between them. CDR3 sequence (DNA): TGCAGCGTTCGGGGCGGGGATGAAAAACTGTTTTTT. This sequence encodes CSVRGGDEKLFF.

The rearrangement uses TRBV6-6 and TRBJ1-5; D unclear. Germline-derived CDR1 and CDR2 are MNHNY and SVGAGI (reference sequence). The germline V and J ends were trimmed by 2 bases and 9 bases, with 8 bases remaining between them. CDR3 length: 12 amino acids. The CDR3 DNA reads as TGTGCCAGCAGTTACCCCGGCGGGCCCCAGCATTTT. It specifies CASSYPGGPQHF.

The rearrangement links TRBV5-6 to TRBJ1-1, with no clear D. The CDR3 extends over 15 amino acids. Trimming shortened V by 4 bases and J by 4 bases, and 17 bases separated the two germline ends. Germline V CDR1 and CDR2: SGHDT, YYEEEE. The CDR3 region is CASSTGRAAGTEAFF. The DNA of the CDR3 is TGTGCCAGCAGCACCGGCCGGGCCGCGGGCACTGAAGCTTTCTTT.

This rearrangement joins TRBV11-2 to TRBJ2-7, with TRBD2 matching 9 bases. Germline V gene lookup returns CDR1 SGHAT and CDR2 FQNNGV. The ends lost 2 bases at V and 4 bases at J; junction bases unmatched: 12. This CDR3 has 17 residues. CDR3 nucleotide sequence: TGTGCCAGCAGCTTAATCCTCGCCGGTAGCGGGAGTTACGAGCAGTACTTC. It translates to CASSLILAGSGSYEQYF.

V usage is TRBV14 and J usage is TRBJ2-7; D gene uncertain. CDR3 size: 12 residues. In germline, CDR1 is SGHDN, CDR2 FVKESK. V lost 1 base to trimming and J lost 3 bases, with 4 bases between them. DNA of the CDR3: TGTGCCAGCAGCCAAGTCGTCTACGAGCAGTACTTC. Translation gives CASSQVVYEQYF.

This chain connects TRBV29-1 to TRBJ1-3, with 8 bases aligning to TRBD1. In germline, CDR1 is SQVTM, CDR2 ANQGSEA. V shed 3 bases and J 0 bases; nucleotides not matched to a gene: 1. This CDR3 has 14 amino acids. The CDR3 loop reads CSVEDRDSGNTIYF. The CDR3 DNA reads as TGCAGCGTTGAGGACAGGGACTCTGGAAACACCATATATTTT. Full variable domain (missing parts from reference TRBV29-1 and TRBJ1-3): SAVISQKPSRDICQRGTSLTIQCQVDSQVTMMFWYRQQPGQSLTLIATANQGSEATYESGFVIDKFPISRPNLTFSTLTVSNMSPEDSSIYLCSVEDRDSGNTIYFGEGSWLTVV.

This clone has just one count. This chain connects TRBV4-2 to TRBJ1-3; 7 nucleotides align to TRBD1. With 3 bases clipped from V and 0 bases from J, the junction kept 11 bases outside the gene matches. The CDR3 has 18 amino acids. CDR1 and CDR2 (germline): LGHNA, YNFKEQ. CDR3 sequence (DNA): TGTGCCAGCAGCCAGGATCCCTGGACAGGCAACTCTGGAAACACCATATATTTT. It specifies CASSQDPWTGNSGNTIYF.

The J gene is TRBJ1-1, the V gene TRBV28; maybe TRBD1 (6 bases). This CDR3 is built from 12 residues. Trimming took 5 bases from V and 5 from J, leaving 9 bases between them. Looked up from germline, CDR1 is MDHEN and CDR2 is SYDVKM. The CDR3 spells CASSAQGTEAFF. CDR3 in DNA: TGTGCCAGCAGTGCTCAGGGGACTGAAGCTTTCTTT.

The CDR3 sequence is CASSVLTEGGTNEKLFF. The CDR3 DNA sequence: TGTGCCAGTAGTGTACTAACGGAGGGGGGGACTAATGAAAAACTGTTTTTT. The rearrangement links TRBV19 to TRBJ1-4; tentative D call: TRBD1 (6 bases). The germline V gene encodes CDR1 LNHDA and CDR2 SQIVND (reference sequence). Trimming took off 5 bases at V and 2 bases at J, with 18 bases between the two ends. This CDR3 has 17 residues. Drawing the rest from reference TRBV19 and TRBJ1-4, the complete variable domain is DGGITQSPKYLFRKEGQNVTLSCEQNLNHDAMYWYRQDPGQGLRLIYYSQIVNDFQKGDIAEGYSVSREKKESFPLTVTSAQKNPTAFYLCASSVLTEGGTNEKLFFGSGTQLSVL.

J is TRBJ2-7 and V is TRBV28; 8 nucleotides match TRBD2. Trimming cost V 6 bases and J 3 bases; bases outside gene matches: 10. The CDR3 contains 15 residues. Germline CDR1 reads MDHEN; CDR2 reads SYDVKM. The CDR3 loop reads CASSLAASGHYEQYF. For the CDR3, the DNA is TGTGCCAGCAGCCTCGCGGCTAGCGGGCACTACGAGCAGTACTTC.

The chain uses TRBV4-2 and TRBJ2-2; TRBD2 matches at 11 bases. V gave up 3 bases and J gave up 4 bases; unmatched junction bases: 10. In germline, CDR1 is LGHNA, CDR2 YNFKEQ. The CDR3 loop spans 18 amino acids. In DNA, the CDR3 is TGTGCCAGCAGCCACGACGCACTAGCGGGAGTTCGCACCGGGGAGCTGTTTTTT. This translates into CASSHDALAGVRTGELFF.

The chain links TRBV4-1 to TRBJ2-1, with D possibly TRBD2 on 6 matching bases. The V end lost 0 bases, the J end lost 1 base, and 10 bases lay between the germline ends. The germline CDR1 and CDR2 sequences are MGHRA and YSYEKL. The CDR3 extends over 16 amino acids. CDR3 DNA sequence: TGCGCCAGCAGCCAAGATCCGGGACTTTCCTACAATGAGCAGTTCTTC. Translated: CASSQDPGLSYNEQFF.

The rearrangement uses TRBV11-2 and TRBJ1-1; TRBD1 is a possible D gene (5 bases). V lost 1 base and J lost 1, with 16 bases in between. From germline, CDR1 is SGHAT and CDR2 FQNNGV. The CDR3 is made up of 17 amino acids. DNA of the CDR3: TGTGCCAGCAGCTTAGTCCTGCCAGGGCGTGGGAACACTGAAGCTTTCTTT. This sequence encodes CASSLVLPGRGNTEAFF.

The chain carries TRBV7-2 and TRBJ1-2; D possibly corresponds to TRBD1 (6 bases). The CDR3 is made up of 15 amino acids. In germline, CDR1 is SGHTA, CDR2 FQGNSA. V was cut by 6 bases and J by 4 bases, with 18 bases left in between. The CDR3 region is CASRLKQGGGYGYTF. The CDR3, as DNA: TGTGCCAGCAGACTGAAACAGGGAGGGGGCTATGGCTACACCTTC.